This T cell receptor beta chain appears in the sequencing data of a study of T cell responses to AZD1222 COVID-19 vaccine. Whole-study context: It was second doses at about 4 or about 12 weeks that were pooled.

Note on this clone: The target antigen is unknown.

Sequencing was performed with immunoSEQ multiplex PCR; in TCRdb, only in-frame clones are kept and a portion is missing. The table lists 150,000 to 200,000 clones, 94% of them singletons. Study findings and constraints: Among the donors, most were white British and more were female, and clonal diversity was possibly underestimated. Of spike-specific TCRs, nearly half reportedly target regions left unmutated in variants.

Germline CDR1 is SNHLY and CDR2 is FYNNEI. V was pared by 9 bases and J by 3 bases, with 14 bases between. The CDR3 contains 14 residues. The chain combines TRBV2 with TRBJ1-4; no clear D. The source of this sequence is an adult in good health. The sequences come from peripheral blood, collected on day 0 of AZD1222 vaccination. CDR3 nucleotide sequence: TGTGCCAGTGAAGCTACAGACCCTAATGAAAAACTGTTTTTT. Its translation is CASEATDPNEKLFF.